A single sample is the source of the 18 T cell receptor beta chains below, sequenced in a study of blood T cells in healthy people across ages. Using a J-beta primer mix together with a sample-barcoded 5' primer, a second PCR was run for roughly 6 to 12 cycles. TCRdb reanalysed the 5' RACE reads using MiXCR and keeps one entry per CDR3 protein. The sample carries some 1.6 million distinct CDR3 sequences, 30% to 40% recorded once. Specimen: blood. These receptors were collected from a woman aged 25 to 45 in good health.

This clonotype occurred a few times. V gene TRBV7-8 combines with J gene TRBJ2-3; D may be TRBD2 (6 bases). The CDR3 contains 16 residues. The germline V and J ends were trimmed by 0 bases and 5 bases, with 15 bases remaining between them. Germline CDR1 and CDR2: SGHVS and FQNEAQ. The CDR3 bases are TGTGCCAGCAGCTTAGCGGGAGGCGGGGTATTAGATACGCAGTATTTT. This encodes CASSLAGGGVLDTQYF. The complete variable domain, with remaining parts taken from reference TRBV7-8 and TRBJ2-3, reads GAGVSQSPRYKVAKRGQDVALRCDPISGHVSLFWYQQALGQGPEFLTYFQNEAQLDKSGLPSDRFFAERPEGSVSTLKIQRTQQEDSAVYLCASSLAGGGVLDTQYFGPGTRLTVL.

V and J are TRBV5-6 and TRBJ2-1; 8 nucleotides agree with TRBD2. Germline V gene sequence: CDR1 SGHDT, CDR2 YYEEEE. The J segment lost 4 bases and the V segment lost 0 bases, leaving 6 bases of the junction unmatched. The CDR3 is made up of 16 amino acids. CDR3 residues: CASSLAVAGRYNEQFF. The CDR3 nucleotides are TGTGCCAGCAGCTTGGCCGTAGCGGGGAGGTACAATGAGCAGTTCTTC.

This chain joins TRBV5-1 and TRBJ2-7; TRBD1 aligns across 9 bases. Germline V gene lookup returns CDR1 SGHRS and CDR2 YFSETQ. J gave up 6 bases and V 4 bases, and 5 bases lay outside the gene matches. This CDR3 is 13 amino acids long. The CDR3 spells CASSTGQGLEQYF. The CDR3 DNA is TGCGCCAGCAGCACCGGACAGGGGCTCGAGCAGTACTTC.

This clonotype was observed at least ten times. The J gene is TRBJ2-7, the V gene TRBV29-1, with 9 bases that match TRBD1. The CDR3 has 11 residues. In germline, CDR1 is SQVTM, CDR2 ANQGSEA. V trimming: 6 bases; J trimming: 12 bases; junction bases outside the gene matches: 9. DNA of the CDR3: TGCAGCGTGCAACAGGGGGCGGTCACGTACTTC. Translated: CSVQQGAVTYF.

This clonotype was observed a handful of times. The rearrangement links TRBV27 to TRBJ2-2; D is possibly TRBD1 (6 bases). This CDR3 has 16 residues. CDR1 is MNHEY, CDR2 SMNVEV, per germline (reference sequence). The V and J ends lost 5 bases and 0 bases respectively, with 13 bases between them. CDR3 amino acids: CASSVTGPTNTGELFF. CDR3 DNA: TGTGCCAGCAGTGTCACAGGGCCTACGAACACCGGGGAGCTGTTTTTT.

This chain links TRBV20-1 with TRBJ2-5; 8 bases line up with TRBD2. CDR1 is DFQATT and CDR2 is SNEGSKA in the germline V gene (reference sequence). V lost 2 bases to trimming and J lost 0 bases; unmatched junction nucleotides: 2. The CDR3 contains 14 residues. CDR3 coding DNA: TGCAGTGCTAGAAAACTAGCGGACCAAGAGACCCAGTACTTC. It is translated as CSARKLADQETQYF.

This clonotype has at least ten counts. The CDR3 bases are TGTGCCATCCAGGGGTCACCTTCCTCTGGGGCCAACGTCCTGACTTTC. This codes for CAIQGSPSSGANVLTF. The chain couples TRBV10-3 to TRBJ2-6, with a tentative D call TRBD1 (6 bases). From germline, CDR1 is ENHRY and CDR2 SYGVKD. There are 16 residues in the CDR3. V was cut by 8 bases and J by 0 bases, with 14 bases left in between.

This clonotype was picked up many times. The chain employs TRBV29-1 and TRBJ2-1, with TRBD1 matching 9 bases. The germline V gene has CDR1 SQVTM and CDR2 ANQGSEA. The CDR3 is 16 amino acids. J lost 1 base, V lost 3 bases, and 7 bases had no gene match. CDR3 residues: CSVDGTGTGSYNEQFF. In DNA form, the CDR3 reads TGCAGCGTTGATGGTACCGGGACAGGGTCCTACAATGAGCAGTTCTTC.

The J gene is TRBJ2-3, the V gene TRBV4-1, with D perhaps TRBD2 (5 bases). CDR1 and CDR2 from the germline V gene are MGHRA and YSYEKL. Between the trimmed V and J ends, which lost 1 base and 5 bases, there was a span of 10 bases. This CDR3 comprises 14 residues. The CDR3 is CASSQAIGLDTQYF. DNA for the CDR3: TGCGCCAGCAGCCAAGCGATAGGACTAGATACGCAGTATTTT.

The table lists this clonotype with a few counts. The rearrangement joins TRBV28 to TRBJ2-7; 9 bases fit TRBD2. The CDR3 runs 14 residues. Germline CDR1 reads MDHEN; CDR2 reads SYDVKM. V was pared by 7 bases and J by 3 bases, with 7 bases of the junction left unmatched. The CDR3 region is CASTLAGTVYEQYF. CDR3 in DNA: TGTGCCAGCACCCTAGCGGGGACTGTCTACGAGCAGTACTTC.

This chain uses TRBV5-1 with TRBJ2-5; the match to TRBD1 covers 9 bases. V lost 6 bases, J lost 5 bases, and 8 bases stayed unmatched. The CDR3 spans 14 residues. The germline CDR1 and CDR2 sequences are SGHRS and YFSETQ. The CDR3 loop is CASNKDRGGETQYF. The CDR3 DNA reads TGCGCCAGCAACAAGGACAGGGGTGGGGAGACCCAGTACTTC.

CDR3 bases: TGTGCCAGCAGTGAACACAGGGCGGCGACCTACAATGAGCAGTTCTTC. It translates to CASSEHRAATYNEQFF. The chain carries TRBV6-1 and TRBJ2-1, with a weak D call TRBD1 (6 bases). The CDR3 runs to 16 residues. V was clipped by 2 bases and J by 2 bases, with 13 bases between them. CDR1 is MNHNS and CDR2 is SASEGT in the germline V gene.

This clonotype was detected a few times. The V gene is TRBV11-2, the J gene TRBJ1-2; D is unclear. The length of the CDR3 is 14 residues. Looked up from germline, CDR1 is SGHAT and CDR2 is FQNNGV. V lost 3 bases to trimming and J lost 6 bases, with 14 bases between them. In nucleotides, the CDR3 is TGTGCCAGCAGCTTGGGGATATTCGGGGATGGCTACACCTTC. Encoded protein: CASSLGIFGDGYTF.

This clonotype was counted at least ten times. This chain links TRBV20-1 with TRBJ1-2; D not certain. V lost 8 bases, J lost 12 bases, and 22 bases lay in between. The CDR3 length is 12 residues. Germline V gives CDR1 DFQATT, CDR2 SNEGSKA (reference sequence). The CDR3 DNA follows: TGCAGTCCGGACCCCCACATGGGTAAAGACACCTTC. As protein: CSPDPHMGKDTF.

The chain is built from TRBV29-1 and TRBJ1-4, with D unresolved. Trimming removed 3 bases from V and 8 bases from J, with 10 bases in between. The CDR3 totals 12 residues. The V gene's germline CDR1 is SQVTM and CDR2 ANQGSEA. Written as DNA, the CDR3 is TGCAGCGTTGAGGTTATGGGCGAAAAACTGTTTTTT. As protein: CSVEVMGEKLFF.

The chain is built from TRBV5-1 and TRBJ1-1; D possibly corresponds to TRBD1 (5 bases). Germline V gives CDR1 SGHRS, CDR2 YFSETQ. The CDR3 extends over 16 amino acids. V was shortened by 2 bases and J by 5 bases, with 19 bases between the two germline ends. The DNA of the CDR3 is TGCGCCAGCAGCTTCGGAGGGGCAGGAGGTCGGACTGAAGCTTTCTTT. Its translation is CASSFGGAGGRTEAFF.

This clonotype was counted only a few times. The chain carries TRBV7-2 and TRBJ2-5; tentative D call: TRBD2 (6 bases). Germline V gene lookup returns CDR1 SGHTA and CDR2 FQGNSA. CDR3 size: 17 residues. V was cut by 1 base and J by 2 bases, with 17 bases left in between. The CDR3 nucleotides read TGTGCCAGCAGCTTAGGTCGGCAGGGTGGGGGGCAAGAGACCCAGTACTTC. This codes for CASSLGRQGGGQETQYF.

This clonotype was seen a few times. The chain recombines TRBV7-3 with TRBJ2-5, with a weak D call TRBD2 (6 bases). V lost 0 bases to trimming and J lost 2 bases, with 10 bases between them. CDR1 and CDR2 (germline): SGHTA, FQGTGA. The CDR3 loop spans 15 amino acids. CDR3 in amino acids: CASSLTGSRQETQYF. CDR3 DNA: TGTGCCAGCAGCTTAACCGGGAGTAGGCAAGAGACCCAGTACTTC.